These T cell receptor beta chains were read from a single sample in a study of cytomegalovirus exposure and HLA in healthy donors. Measured with immunoSEQ multiplex PCR; TCRdb has only the in-frame clones, and not every one. With 75,000 to 95,000 clones in the sample, the ten largest clones hold under 1.5%. Sequencing was performed on PBMCs. These receptors all come from an older woman in good health and CMV-seronegative. CDR3s include the opening cysteine and the closing phenylalanine or tryptophan. D genes are given only for firm matches.

D: -
J: TRBJ2-1
V: TRBV7-3
CDR3: CASSPPGSSYNEQFF
DNA: TGTGCCAGCAGCCCGCCTGGGAGCTCCTACAATGAGCAGTTCTTC

D: -
J: TRBJ1-5
V: TRBV13
CDR3: CASSLQPRQPQHF
DNA: TGTGCCAGCAGCTTACAGCCTAGGCAGCCCCAGCATTTT

D: TRBD1
J: TRBJ2-1
V: TRBV5-1
CDR3: CASSLGEQGAFNEQFF
DNA: TGCGCCAGCAGCTTGGGGGAACAGGGGGCTTTCAATGAGCAGTTCTTC

D: TRBD2
J: TRBJ2-7
V: TRBV9
CDR3: CASSGGLGYEQYF
DNA: TGTGCCAGCAGCGGAGGACTAGGCTACGAGCAGTACTTC

D: -
J: TRBJ2-5
V: TRBV7-9
CDR3: CASSVNMEETQYF
DNA: TGTGCCAGCAGCGTGAACATGGAAGAGACCCAGTACTTC

D: TRBD2
J: TRBJ2-5
V: TRBV19
CDR3: CASTERGGQETQYF
DNA: TGTGCCAGTACAGAGCGGGGGGGTCAAGAGACCCAGTACTTC

D: TRBD1
J: TRBJ1-1
V: TRBV6-1
CDR3: CASSEVWDREAFF
DNA: TGTGCCAGCAGTGAAGTGTGGGACAGGGAAGCTTTCTTT

D: -
J: TRBJ1-3
V: TRBV7-9
CDR3: CVGGDTIYF
DNA: TGTGTGGGGGGGGACACCATATATTTT

D: TRBD1
J: TRBJ1-4
V: TRBV9
CDR3: CASSVAGGLNEKLFF
DNA: TGTGCCAGCAGCGTAGCAGGGGGCCTTAATGAAAAACTGTTTTTT

D: TRBD1
J: TRBJ1-2
V: TRBV19
CDR3: CASSTGQGGNYGYTF
DNA: TGTGCCAGTAGTACCGGACAGGGAGGTAACTATGGCTACACCTTC

D: -
J: TRBJ2-7
V: TRBV4-3
CDR3: CASSPERGPYEQYF
DNA: TGCGCCAGCAGCCCAGAAAGGGGCCCTTACGAGCAGTACTTC

D: TRBD2
J: TRBJ2-3
V: TRBV11-3
CDR3: CASSLASGRTDTQYF
DNA: TGTGCCAGCAGCTTAGCTAGCGGGAGAACAGATACGCAGTATTTT

D: TRBD2
J: TRBJ2-5
V: TRBV27
CDR3: CASSDNRGRWETQYF
DNA: TGTGCCAGCAGTGACAACCGCGGGAGGTGGGAGACCCAGTACTTC

D: TRBD2
J: TRBJ2-3
V: TRBV4-3
CDR3: CASSQELAGSTDTQYF
DNA: TGCGCCAGCAGCCAAGAGTTAGCGGGGAGCACAGATACGCAGTATTTT

D: TRBD2
J: TRBJ2-7
V: TRBV30
CDR3: CAWSKLAGLRAYEQYF
DNA: TGTGCCTGGAGTAAATTAGCGGGGCTGCGGGCCTACGAGCAGTACTTC

D: -
J: TRBJ1-1
V: TRBV11-1
CDR3: CASSLGRPTEAFF
DNA: TGTGCCAGCAGCTTGGGGCGGCCCACTGAAGCTTTCTTT

D: -
J: TRBJ2-1
V: TRBV5-5
CDR3: CASSSQPGAANEQFF
DNA: TGTGCCAGCAGCTCCCAACCCGGAGCGGCAAATGAGCAGTTCTTC

D: TRBD1
J: TRBJ2-7
V: TRBV10-2
CDR3: CASSRQGSYEQYF
DNA: TGCGCCAGCAGCCGACAGGGCTCCTACGAGCAGTACTTC

D: -
J: TRBJ1-1
V: TRBV7-2
CDR3: CASSLIADILNTEAFF
DNA: TGTGCCAGCAGCTTAATCGCGGACATTTTGAACACTGAAGCTTTCTTT

D: TRBD2
J: TRBJ2-1
V: TRBV6-5
CDR3: CASSYRGTSGRGEQFF
DNA: TGTGCCAGCAGTTACCGGGGGACTAGCGGGAGGGGTGAGCAGTTCTTC

D: TRBD2
J: TRBJ2-3
V: TRBV5-5
CDR3: CASSLELAVTDTQYF
DNA: TGTGCCAGCAGCTTGGAGCTAGCGGTCACAGATACGCAGTATTTT

D: -
J: TRBJ2-7
V: TRBV7-9
CDR3: CASSLTVNYEQYF
DNA: TGTGCCAGCAGCTTAACGGTTAACTACGAGCAGTACTTC